Listed below are T cell receptor beta chains from one sample, sequenced in a study of cytomegalovirus exposure and HLA in healthy donors. This table comes from immunoSEQ multiplex PCR, and its TCRdb copy is limited to in-frame clones, with some not included. The sample records more than 95,000 clones, 55% to 75% being singletons. The specimen sequenced was PBMCs. These TCRs come from a man between 60 and 75 years old in good health and CMV-seronegative. Each CDR3 is given with its conserved first and last residue. Only part of the rows carry a size: once, few, many, or a class if the clone is expanded.

V gene	CDR3 length	J gene	clone size	CDR3 protein
TRBV2	15	TRBJ2-5	few	CASSVIAGVQETQYF
TRBV4-2	17	TRBJ1-4	.	CASSQAPRQGRDEKLFF
TRBV7-9	16	TRBJ1-5	.	CSSPRGPRGGNQPQHF
TRBV27	16	TRBJ2-1	few	CASSSSGGGSYNEQFF
TRBV2	15	TRBJ2-3	few	CASTQRGQYTDTQYF
TRBV4-1	16	TRBJ2-7	.	CASSQFGTEGYYEQYF
TRBV7-9	15	TRBJ1-4	few	CASSKSGRTNEKLFF
TRBV10-3	14	TRBJ1-2	.	CAISGHQGLYGYTF
TRBV9	14	TRBJ2-3	few	CASSVITRTDTQYF
TRBV6-6	14	TRBJ1-1	few	CASSLLTGVVGAFF
TRBV7-2	14	TRBJ2-6	once	CFSGRATGANVLTF
TRBV7-2	15	TRBJ1-4	.	CASSPRRGQDEKLFF
TRBV11-2	15	TRBJ2-7	.	CASSFSSGSKPEQYF
TRBV9	16	TRBJ2-2	few	CASSVFDRVNTGELFF
TRBV5-4	13	TRBJ1-1	.	CASSADREREAFF
TRBV5-6	13	TRBJ2-1	.	CASSRDSGGGGFF
TRBV5-1	13	TRBJ1-6	.	CASSKDRNSPLHF
TRBV7-6	16	TRBJ2-7	few	CASSLGPRLAGGKQYF
TRBV7-9	15	TRBJ1-2	.	CASSPGQGANYGYTF
TRBV9	16	TRBJ2-3	.	CASSVAAGGASDTQYF
TRBV2	13	TRBJ2-7	.	CASSRDISYEQYF
TRBV5-1	15	TRBJ2-3	.	CASSLERWGTDTQYF
TRBV19	13	TRBJ2-3	.	CASSLAVADTQYF
TRBV4-2	18	TRBJ2-3	.	CASSQAGQAGVKADTQYF
TRBV29-1	13	TRBJ1-1	.	CSGTGHMNTEAFF
TRBV5-1	17	TRBJ2-2	.	CAGSLVGGGKNTGELFF
TRBV19	14	TRBJ2-7	.	CASSVQGRGDEQYF
TRBV10-2	14	TRBJ1-5	few	CASGVTGTNQPQHF
TRBV27	9	TRBJ1-2	.	CAGLQGYTF
TRBV9	18	TRBJ1-6	.	CASSVAWTTGPYNSPLHF
TRBV7-2	16	TRBJ2-2	.	CASSPRIRGDAGELFF
TRBV4-1	15	TRBJ1-3	.	CASSPPSLRANTIYF
TRBV7-3	15	TRBJ2-1	.	CASSLNSGSYNEQFF
TRBV7-2	16	TRBJ2-7	.	CASSTPGGSGAGEQYF
TRBV20-1	11	TRBJ2-3	.	CSAPTGEAQYF
TRBV13	11	TRBJ2-7	.	CASSSTYEQYF
TRBV11-3	18	.	.	CASSSADSSHRNPYEQYF
TRBV6-6	14	TRBJ1-3	few	CASSHRSSGNTIYF
TRBV7-9	15	TRBJ2-1	few	CASSLISGRWYEQFF